The 25 T cell receptor beta chains below come from one sample, sequenced in a study of blood T cell repertoires in COVID-19 (dated by TCRdb to between 2020 and 2021). Libraries came from the immunoSEQ multiplex PCR assay. This immuneACCESS table, as held by TCRdb, lists in-frame sequences with V and J called but not all clones. Of the missing ones, under half trace to an unresolved V gene in checked studies; the others have no known cause. A total of under 200,000 clones appear in this sample, approximately 84% of them only once. The top ten clones comprise 5.4% of the sample. What was sequenced was peripheral blood. The receptors derive from a woman aged 50 to 65 with COVID-19, enrolled during active disease.

The CDR3 reads CASSPGTGREQYF. The CDR3 coding sequence is TGTGCCAGCTCACCAGGGACAGGGCGTGAGCAGTACTTC. The chain carries TRBV18 and TRBJ2-7; 9 bases map to TRBD1. The length of the CDR3 is 13 residues. V trimming: 2 bases; J trimming: 7 bases; junction bases outside the gene matches: 3. Germline V gene sequence: CDR1 KGHSH, CDR2 LQKENI.

V is TRBV18 and J is TRBJ1-5, with 7 nucleotides matching TRBD1. The CDR3 is 15 residues long. Losses at the gene ends were 3 bases for V and 0 bases for J; bases not matched to a gene: 2. Germline values: CDR1 KGHSH, CDR2 LQKENI. The CDR3 nucleotides are TGTGCCAGCTCACCCCAGGGGGATAGCAATCAGCCCCAGCATTTT. Encoded protein: CASSPQGDSNQPQHF.

This chain uses TRBV4-1 with TRBJ2-7; possible D gene TRBD2, 5 bases. The V gene's germline CDR1 is MGHRA and CDR2 YSYEKL. This CDR3 is built from 15 residues. The V end lost 0 bases, the J end lost 3 bases, and 12 bases lay between the germline ends. CDR3 nucleotides: TGCGCCAGCAGCCAAGATCGGGGATTTGGCTACGAGCAGTACTTC. It codes for CASSQDRGFGYEQYF.

This chain links TRBV11-1 with TRBJ1-6, with no clear D. This CDR3 spans 16 amino acids. Looked up from germline, CDR1 is SGHAT and CDR2 is FQDESV (reference sequence). Trimming pared 5 bases from V and 4 bases from J, leaving 15 bases between. CDR3 in DNA: TGTGCCAGCAGCCCGAGGGTGGACCAGTATAATTCACCCCTCCACTTT. It encodes CASSPRVDQYNSPLHF.

This chain uses TRBV29-1 with TRBJ2-2, with TRBD1 matching 7 bases. Germline CDR1 and CDR2: SQVTM and ANQGSEA. There are 13 residues in the CDR3. The junction had 3 bases not matched to a gene; V was cut back by 5 bases and J by 3 bases. The CDR3 DNA reads as TGCAGCGTTAGGGACAGAGACACCGGGGAGCTGTTTTTT. Amino acids: CSVRDRDTGELFF.

The chain employs TRBV7-8 and TRBJ2-7; a possible D gene is TRBD1 (7 bases). CDR3 size: 17 residues. Germline V lookup: CDR1 SGHVS, CDR2 FQNEAQ. V was trimmed by 1 base and J by 2 bases, leaving 18 bases between them. DNA for the CDR3: TGTGCCAGCAGCTTAGAGGGGGCCGGGACTTCCACCTACGAGCAGTACTTC. This translates into CASSLEGAGTSTYEQYF.

V is TRBV30 and J is TRBJ1-1; D remains ambiguous. The CDR3 spans 13 residues. V lost 3 bases, J lost 2 bases, and 10 bases lay in between. Germline CDR1 and CDR2: GTSNPN and SVGIG (reference sequence). CDR3 sequence reads: CAWRRTGNTEAFF. The CDR3 coding sequence is TGTGCCTGGAGAAGGACGGGAAACACTGAAGCTTTCTTT.

The CDR3 loop reads CASSYRDTSNYGYTF. The CDR3 DNA reads TGTGCCAGCAGTTACCGGGACACCTCTAACTATGGCTACACCTTC. The gene calls are TRBV6-2 or TRBV6-3 and TRBJ1-2; D is perhaps TRBD1 (6 bases). Germline V lookup: CDR1 MNHEY, CDR2 SVGEGT. V shed 2 bases and J shed 0 bases, with 10 bases lying between them. The length of the CDR3 is 15 residues.

The rearrangement uses TRBV11-2 and TRBJ1-2; the D gene is possibly TRBD1 (5 bases). The CDR3 consists of 13 residues. V was cut by 1 base and J by 6 bases, with 9 bases left in between. The V gene's germline CDR1 is SGHAT and CDR2 FQNNGV. CDR3 region: CASSLAGNDGYTF. Here the CDR3 DNA reads TGTGCCAGCAGCTTAGCAGGGAATGATGGCTACACCTTC. Supplemented by reference TRBV11-2 and TRBJ1-2, the full variable domain reads EAGVAQSPRYKIIEKRQSVAFWCNPISGHATLYWYQQILGQGPKLLIQFQNNGVVDDSQLPKDRFSAERLKGVDSTLKIQPAKLEDSAVYLCASSLAGNDGYTFGSGTRLTVV.

This clone was seen ten or more times. V usage is TRBV7-3 and J usage is TRBJ2-2, with D uncertain. The CDR3 loop spans 15 amino acids. V lost 0 bases and J lost 2, with 7 bases in between. Per germline, CDR1 SGHTA and CDR2 FQGTGA. The DNA of the CDR3 is TGTGCCAGCAGCTTAACGCCCAGTAACACCGGGGAGCTGTTTTTT. This sequence encodes CASSLTPSNTGELFF.

The chain employs TRBV5-1 and TRBJ1-1; D gene uncertain. The V and J ends lost 3 bases and 4 bases respectively, with 10 bases between them. Germline V lookup: CDR1 SGHRS, CDR2 YFSETQ. The CDR3 extends over 13 amino acids. CDR3 DNA sequence: TGCGCCAGCAGCTCCTCATACGGCACTGAAGCTTTCTTT. This codes for CASSSSYGTEAFF.

The rearrangement joins TRBV3-1 (or the pseudogene TRBV3-2) to TRBJ1-5; no definite D call. This CDR3 region has 14 residues. CDR1 and CDR2 (germline): LGHDT, YNNKEL (reference sequence). V lost 0 bases to trimming and J lost 2 bases, with 5 bases between them. The CDR3 loop reads CASSQDSGNQPQHF. The DNA of the CDR3 is TGTGCCAGCAGCCAAGATTCTGGCAATCAGCCCCAGCATTTT.

The V and J genes are TRBV4-1 and TRBJ1-1; TRBD1 might be the D (6 bases). V was cut by 4 bases and J by 3 bases, with 21 bases left in between. The CDR3 has 17 residues. CDR1 is MGHRA, CDR2 YSYEKL, per germline. CDR3: CASSLLFRVGADTEAFF. Written as DNA, the CDR3 is TGCGCCAGCAGCCTTCTCTTCAGGGTGGGGGCGGACACTGAAGCTTTCTTT.

This chain links TRBV7-6 with TRBJ2-3; TRBD2 might be the D (6 bases). CDR1 and CDR2 from the germline V gene are SGHVS and FNYEAQ. The CDR3 runs 16 residues. Trimming shortened V by 0 bases and J by 2 bases, and 12 bases separated the two germline ends. The CDR3 nucleotides are TGTGCCAGCAGCTTAGCTCTGGCGGGACCCACAGATACGCAGTATTTT. Its translation is CASSLALAGPTDTQYF. The complete variable domain, with remaining parts taken from reference TRBV7-6 and TRBJ2-3, reads GAGVSQSPRYKVTKRGQDVALRCDPISGHVSLYWYRQALGQGPEFLTYFNYEAQQDKSGLPNDRFSAERPEGSISTLTIQRTEQRDSAMYRCASSLALAGPTDTQYFGPGTRLTVL.

V is TRBV27 and J is TRBJ1-6; D is possibly TRBD1 (6 bases). Germline CDR1 MNHEY, CDR2 SMNVEV (reference sequence). The CDR3 is 16 residues long. V dropped 2 bases and J dropped 5 bases, with 13 bases sitting between them. CDR3 protein: CASSLTGGSHNSPLHF. CDR3 coding DNA: TGTGCCAGCAGTTTAACGGGGGGCAGCCATAATTCACCCCTCCACTTT.

The chain employs TRBV27 and TRBJ2-1; D perhaps matches TRBD2 (6 bases). CDR3 length: 13 residues. The V end was cut by 8 bases, the J end by 7 bases, with 15 bases between. In germline, CDR1 is MNHEY, CDR2 SMNVEV (reference sequence). Here the CDR3 reads CASLQLGGNEQFF. In DNA, the CDR3 is TGTGCCAGCCTACAGTTGGGGGGAAATGAGCAGTTCTTC.

The chain recombines TRBV7-9 with TRBJ2-7; tentatively, D is TRBD1 (5 bases). This CDR3 comprises 14 residues. Trimming stripped 3 bases from V and 5 bases from J, with 14 bases between. In germline, CDR1 is SEHNR, CDR2 FQNEAQ (reference sequence). The CDR3 sequence: CASSFAGQSDEQYF. The CDR3 DNA reads as TGTGCCAGCAGCTTTGCAGGGCAAAGCGACGAGCAGTACTTC.

On this clone: A read error may produce the germline difference seen at one junction end. V gene TRBV3-1 (or the pseudogene TRBV3-2) combines with J gene TRBJ2-3; TRBD2 is a possible D gene (7 bases). CDR3 length: 14 amino acids. Germline V gene lookup returns CDR1 LGHDT and CDR2 YNNKEL (reference sequence). The CDR3, as DNA: TGTGCCAGCAGCAAAGAGGGGGGGCCAGATACGCAGTATTTT. This gives the protein CASSKEGGPDTQYF.

V is TRBV4-1 and J is TRBJ1-4; D might be TRBD1 (5 bases). The CDR3 length is 17 residues. Germline V gives CDR1 MGHRA, CDR2 YSYEKL. V gave up 4 bases and J gave up 7 bases, with 22 bases separating them. CDR3 in amino acids: CASSLWPREDNSEKLFF. The CDR3 DNA sequence: TGCGCCAGCAGCCTTTGGCCCAGGGAGGACAATAGTGAAAAACTGTTTTTT.

This clone showed up just a few times. The chain has TRBV5-1 and TRBJ2-7; unclear D gene. Germline V gene data show CDR1 as SGHRS and CDR2 as YFSETQ. Trimming stripped 3 bases from V and 1 base from J, with 2 bases between. The CDR3 loop spans 11 amino acids. DNA for the CDR3: TGCGCCAGCAGCTCGTCCTACGAGCAGTACTTC. Translated: CASSSSYEQYF.

The J gene is TRBJ2-7, the V gene TRBV3-1 (or the pseudogene TRBV3-2); D gene ambiguous. The germline V and J ends were trimmed by 2 bases and 2 bases, with 10 bases remaining between them. This CDR3 has 14 amino acids. In germline, CDR1 is LGHDT, CDR2 YNNKEL (reference sequence). Here the CDR3 reads CASSQIITTYEQYF. Here the CDR3 DNA reads TGTGCCAGCAGCCAAATAATAACTACCTACGAGCAGTACTTC.

The chain uses TRBV4-1 and TRBJ1-6, with D possibly TRBD1 on 5 matching bases. The ends were cut back, 0 bases at V and 0 bases at J, with 15 bases in the middle. The CDR3 is 19 residues long. The V gene's germline CDR1 is MGHRA and CDR2 YSYEKL. The CDR3 DNA follows: TGCGCCAGCAGCCAAGATCAGGGTTTGGCTAGCTCCTATAATTCACCCCTCCACTTT. As protein: CASSQDQGLASSYNSPLHF.

The chain recombines TRBV11-3 with TRBJ1-6, with 10 bases that match TRBD1. V was clipped by 3 bases and J by 7 bases; unmatched bases: 0. The CDR3 is 14 residues long. The germline V gene encodes CDR1 SGHNT and CDR2 YENEEA. CDR3 residues: CASSLTGGNSPLHF. The CDR3 DNA reads TGTGCCAGCAGCTTGACAGGGGGCAATTCACCCCTCCACTTT.

The chain combines TRBV6-5 with TRBJ1-2; the match to TRBD1 covers 10 bases. This CDR3 has 15 amino acids. Looked up from germline, CDR1 is MNHEY and CDR2 is SVGAGI. With V trimmed by 5 bases and J by 6 bases, 9 bases remained unmatched. The CDR3 nucleotides read TGTGCCAGCAGTCAGACCGGGACAGGGGCCAATGGCTACACCTTC. Its protein product is CASSQTGTGANGYTF.

The CDR3 protein is CASSLLGGAETQYF. Here the CDR3 DNA reads TGTGCCAGCAGCTTACTTGGGGGGGCAGAGACCCAGTACTTC. The V gene is TRBV7-2, the J gene TRBJ2-5, with D maybe TRBD2 (7 bases). V lost 2 bases to trimming and J lost 4 bases, with 11 bases between them. This CDR3 has 14 amino acids. The germline V gene has CDR1 SGHTA and CDR2 FQGNSA.